One sample yielded the 8 T cell receptor beta chains listed below, sequenced in a study of human T cells and chemical hapten exposure. One entry per CDR3 protein results from TCRdb running MiXCR on the RACE reads. There are about 89,000 distinct CDR3 sequences in the sample; more than 9.5% occur only once, and roughly 2% lies in the top ten. The time point denotes: patch test 2, 6 weeks after DPC sensitization. Described treatment: therapeutic diphenylcyclopropenone sensitization with weekly scalp DPC. The sample consisted of whole blood, taken in connection with sensitization to the hapten diphenylcyclopropenone (DPC). The receptors originated from a man aged 40-49 years with alopecia areata. Some clones in this sample may be carry-over from other donors' samples.

The rearrangement uses TRBV28 and TRBJ2-3; the D gene could be TRBD1 or TRBD2 (5 bases each). Trimming removed 3 bases at V and 0 bases at J, with 7 bases between. Germline CDR1 MDHEN, CDR2 SYDVKM. This CDR3 is 14 amino acids long. The CDR3 spells CASSFGASTDTQYF. The CDR3 coding sequence is TGTGCCAGCAGTTTCGGGGCTAGCACAGATACGCAGTATTTT.

There are a few counts of this clonotype. The chain carries TRBV3-1 and TRBJ1-1; D is unresolved. Germline V gives CDR1 LGHDT, CDR2 YNNKEL (reference sequence). Trimming took 0 bases from V and 8 from J, leaving 19 bases between them. The length of the CDR3 is 16 residues. CDR3 amino acids: CASSQDPGVRAREAFF. The CDR3 DNA follows: TGTGCCAGCAGCCAAGATCCCGGGGTGAGGGCGAGGGAAGCTTTCTTT.

There are a few counts of this clonotype. V is TRBV7-9 and J is TRBJ2-2; 8 bases map to TRBD2. Germline CDR1 and CDR2: SEHNR and FQNEAQ (reference sequence). V lost 0 bases and J lost 9; bases outside the gene matches: 3. CDR3 length: 14 amino acids. The CDR3 protein is CASSLASGNWELFF. Written as DNA, the CDR3 is TGTGCCAGCAGCTTAGCTAGCGGGAATTGGGAGCTGTTTTTT.

Many counts were recorded for this clonotype. The CDR3 reads CASSTDWSGEEQYF. The CDR3 DNA follows: TGTGCCAGCAGCACAGACTGGTCCGGGGAAGAGCAGTACTTC. The rearrangement links TRBV7-9 to TRBJ2-7; TRBD2 is a possible D gene (5 bases). The germline CDR1 and CDR2 sequences are SEHNR and FQNEAQ (reference sequence). The length of the CDR3 is 14 residues. The germline V and J ends were trimmed by 5 bases and 7 bases, with 18 bases remaining between them. The full variable domain, its missing parts supplied by reference TRBV7-9 and TRBJ2-7, is DTGVSQNPRHKITKRGQNVTFRCDPISEHNRLYWYRQTLGQGPEFLTYFQNEAQLEKSRLLSDRFSAERPKGSFSTLEIQRTEQGDSAMYLCASSTDWSGEEQYFGPGTRLTVT.

The rearrangement uses TRBV12-3 or TRBV12-4 and TRBJ2-3, with 7 bases aligning to TRBD1. Trimming removed 4 bases from V and 2 bases from J; junction bases left unmatched: 3. The CDR3 totals 14 residues. The DNA of the CDR3 is TGTGCCAGCAGTTCCGGACAGGTCACAGATACGCAGTATTTT. Translated, it gives CASSSGQVTDTQYF.

The table lists this clonotype with a few counts. V usage is TRBV5-1 and J usage is TRBJ2-1; D remains ambiguous. Germline values: CDR1 SGHRS, CDR2 YFSETQ. V was pared by 2 bases and J by 8 bases, with 14 bases between. The CDR3 covers 14 residues. In DNA form, the CDR3 reads TGCGCCAGCAGCTTCATGGTTAGGTCGGATGAGCAGTTCTTC. Its translation is CASSFMVRSDEQFF.

V is TRBV7-2 and J is TRBJ2-3; 14 bases are a match to TRBD2. V lost 1 base, J lost 5 bases, and 2 bases stayed unmatched. The CDR3 covers 16 residues. The V gene's germline CDR1 is SGHTA and CDR2 FQGNSA. CDR3 residues: CASSLGGTSGRDTQYF. CDR3 DNA: TGTGCCAGCAGCTTAGGCGGGACTAGCGGGAGAGATACGCAGTATTTT. Full variable domain (missing parts from reference TRBV7-2 and TRBJ2-3): GAGVSQSPSNKVTEKGKDVELRCDPISGHTALYWYRQSLGQGLEFLIYFQGNSAPDKSGLPSDRFSAERTGGSVSTLTIQRTQQEDSAVYLCASSLGGTSGRDTQYFGPGTRLTVL.

The V and J genes are TRBV10-3 and TRBJ2-1, with D hard to call. There are 14 residues in the CDR3. Germline values: CDR1 ENHRY, CDR2 SYGVKD. Trimming took 7 bases from V and 7 from J, leaving 17 bases between them. The CDR3: CAIMSTTLGNEQFF. The CDR3 DNA reads as TGTGCCATCATGAGCACTACCTTGGGGAATGAGCAGTTCTTC.